This record looks at one T cell receptor (beta chain) sequence and its context. Its antigen is not identified. The sample originates from a study of vaccination and CD4 T cells after COVID-19. CDR1 is LNHDA, CDR2 SQIVND, per germline (reference sequence). CDR3 length: 15 residues. The junction had 6 bases not matched to a gene; V was cut back by 7 bases and J by 2 bases. The treatment denotes: approximately nine-day PBMC culture with coronavirus spike peptide pools or control peptides (ViraFEST assay). Cultures of PBMCs, 1.5 million to 2 million per well, were set up with 7.5 to 10 IU/ml IL-2 and roughly 10 ug/ml peptide pools. CD4+ T cells that had been cultured provided DNA sequenced with the Oncomine TCR Beta short-read assay. Each CDR3 protein gets one entry after TCRdb re-called the PCR reads with MiXCR. The repertoire holds more than 13,000 distinct CDR3 sequences, with around 55% as singletons.

The sequences come from CD4+ T cells from blood, cultured in vitro, collected before SARS-CoV-2 vaccination. This receptor was obtained from a human donor who had recovered from COVID-19. The chain carries TRBV19 and TRBJ2-2, with 8 bases fitting TRBD2. The CDR3 DNA sequence: TGTGCCAGTAAGCCAGCGGGAGTCAACACCGGGGAGCTGTTTTTT. It codes for CASKPAGVNTGELFF. Full variable domain (outside the CDR3, taken from reference TRBV19 and TRBJ2-2): DGGITQSPKYLFRKEGQNVTLSCEQNLNHDAMYWYRQDPGQGLRLIYYSQIVNDFQKGDIAEGYSVSREKKESFPLTVTSAQKNPTAFYLCASKPAGVNTGELFFGEGSRLTVL.